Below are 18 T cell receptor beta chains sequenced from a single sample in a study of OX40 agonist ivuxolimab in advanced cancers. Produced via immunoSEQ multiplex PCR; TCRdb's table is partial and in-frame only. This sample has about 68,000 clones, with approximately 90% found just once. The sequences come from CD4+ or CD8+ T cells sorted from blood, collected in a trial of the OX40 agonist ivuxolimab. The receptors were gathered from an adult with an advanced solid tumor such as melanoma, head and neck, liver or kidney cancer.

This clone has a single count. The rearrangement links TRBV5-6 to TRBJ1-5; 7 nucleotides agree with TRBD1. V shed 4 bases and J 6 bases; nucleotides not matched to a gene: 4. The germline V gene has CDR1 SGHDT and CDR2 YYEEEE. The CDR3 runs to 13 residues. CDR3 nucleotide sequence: TGTGCCAGCAGCCTAGGGGGCCGTCAGCCCCAGCATTTT. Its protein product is CASSLGGRQPQHF.

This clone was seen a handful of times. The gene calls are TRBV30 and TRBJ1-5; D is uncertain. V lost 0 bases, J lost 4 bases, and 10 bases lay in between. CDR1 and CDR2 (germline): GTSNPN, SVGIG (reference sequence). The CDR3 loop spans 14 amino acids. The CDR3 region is CAWSVLLGNQPQHF. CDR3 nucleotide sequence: TGTGCCTGGAGTGTACTTTTGGGGAATCAGCCCCAGCATTTT.

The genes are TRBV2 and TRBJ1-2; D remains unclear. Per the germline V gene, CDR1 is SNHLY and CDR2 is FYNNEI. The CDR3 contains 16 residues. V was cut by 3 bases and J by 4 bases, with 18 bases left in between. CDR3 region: CASSDRGRKPVYGYTF. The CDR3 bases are TGTGCCAGCAGTGATCGAGGACGGAAGCCTGTCTATGGCTACACCTTC.

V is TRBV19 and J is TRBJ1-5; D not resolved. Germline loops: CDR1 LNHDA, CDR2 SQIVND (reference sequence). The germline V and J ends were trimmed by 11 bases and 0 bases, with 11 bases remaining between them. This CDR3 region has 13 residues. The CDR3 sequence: CAAAEVSNQPQHF. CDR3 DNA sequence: TGTGCCGCGGCAGAAGTTAGCAATCAGCCCCAGCATTTT.

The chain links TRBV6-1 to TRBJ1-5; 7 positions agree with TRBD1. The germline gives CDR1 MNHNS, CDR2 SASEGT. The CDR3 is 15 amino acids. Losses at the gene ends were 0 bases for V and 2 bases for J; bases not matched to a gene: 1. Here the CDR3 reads CASSEAGGGNQPQHF. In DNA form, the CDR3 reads TGTGCCAGCAGTGAAGCAGGGGGCGGCAATCAGCCCCAGCATTTT.

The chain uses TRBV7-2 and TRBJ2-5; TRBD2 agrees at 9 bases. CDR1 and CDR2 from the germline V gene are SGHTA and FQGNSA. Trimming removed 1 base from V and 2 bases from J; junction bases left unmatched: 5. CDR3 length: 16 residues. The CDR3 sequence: CASSLELAGPQETQYF. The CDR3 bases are TGTGCCAGCAGCTTAGAACTAGCGGGTCCACAAGAGACCCAGTACTTC. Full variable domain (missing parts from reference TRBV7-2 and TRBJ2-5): GAGVSQSPSNKVTEKGKDVELRCDPISGHTALYWYRQSLGQGLEFLIYFQGNSAPDKSGLPSDRFSAERTGGSVSTLTIQRTQQEDSAVYLCASSLELAGPQETQYFGPGTRLLVL.

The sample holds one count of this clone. CDR3 in amino acids: CASSSRGGENNEQFF. CDR3 in DNA: TGTGCCAGCAGCTCACGCGGGGGAGAGAACAATGAGCAGTTCTTC. The rearrangement joins TRBV7-9 to TRBJ2-1; 7 bases are a match to TRBD2. The CDR3 spans 15 residues. V lost 4 bases, J lost 5 bases, and 8 bases stayed unmatched. Germline values: CDR1 SEHNR, CDR2 FQNEAQ (reference sequence).

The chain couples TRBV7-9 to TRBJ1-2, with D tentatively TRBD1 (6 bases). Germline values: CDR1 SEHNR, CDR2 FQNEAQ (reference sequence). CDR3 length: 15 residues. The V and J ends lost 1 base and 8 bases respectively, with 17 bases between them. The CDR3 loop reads CASSLGFAGGYGYTF. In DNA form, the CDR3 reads TGTGCCAGCAGCTTAGGTTTTGCTGGGGGCTACGGCTACACCTTC. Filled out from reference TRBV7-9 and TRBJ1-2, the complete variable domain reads DTGVSQNPRHKITKRGQNVTFRCDPISEHNRLYWYRQTLGQGPEFLTYFQNEAQLEKSRLLSDRFSAERPKGSFSTLEIQRTEQGDSAMYLCASSLGFAGGYGYTFGSGTRLTVV.

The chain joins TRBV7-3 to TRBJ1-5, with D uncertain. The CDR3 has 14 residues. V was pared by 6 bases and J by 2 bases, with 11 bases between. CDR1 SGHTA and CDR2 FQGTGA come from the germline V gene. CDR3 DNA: TGTGCCAGCAGTAACAGACCAGGCAATCAGCCCCAGCATTTT. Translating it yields CASSNRPGNQPQHF.

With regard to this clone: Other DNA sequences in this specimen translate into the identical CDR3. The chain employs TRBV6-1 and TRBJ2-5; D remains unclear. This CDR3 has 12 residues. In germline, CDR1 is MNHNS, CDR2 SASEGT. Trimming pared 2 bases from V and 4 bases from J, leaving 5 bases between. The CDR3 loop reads CASSEWGETQYF. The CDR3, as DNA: TGTGCCAGCAGTGAATGGGGAGAGACCCAGTACTTC.

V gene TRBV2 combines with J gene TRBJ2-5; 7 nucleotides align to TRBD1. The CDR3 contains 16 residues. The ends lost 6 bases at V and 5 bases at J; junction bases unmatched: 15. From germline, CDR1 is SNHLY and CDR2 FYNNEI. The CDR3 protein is CASRGRDRQTWETQYF. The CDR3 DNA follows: TGTGCCAGCAGGGGCCGGGACAGACAAACGTGGGAGACCCAGTACTTC.

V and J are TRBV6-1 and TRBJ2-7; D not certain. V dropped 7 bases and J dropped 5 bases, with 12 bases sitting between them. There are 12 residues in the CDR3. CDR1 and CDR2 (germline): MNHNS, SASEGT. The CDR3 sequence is CASIRVDHEQYF. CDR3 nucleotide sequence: TGTGCCAGCATTAGAGTGGATCACGAGCAGTACTTC.

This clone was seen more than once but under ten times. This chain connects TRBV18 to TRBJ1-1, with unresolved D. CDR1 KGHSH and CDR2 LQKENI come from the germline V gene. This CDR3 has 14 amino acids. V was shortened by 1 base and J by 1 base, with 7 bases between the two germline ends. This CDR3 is CASSPQTANTEAFF. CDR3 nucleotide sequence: TGTGCCAGCTCACCACAAACAGCGAACACTGAAGCTTTCTTT.

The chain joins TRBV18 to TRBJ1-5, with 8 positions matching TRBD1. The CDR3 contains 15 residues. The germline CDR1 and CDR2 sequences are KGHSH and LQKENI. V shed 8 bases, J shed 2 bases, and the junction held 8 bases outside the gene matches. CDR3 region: CASRGQGGGNQPQHF. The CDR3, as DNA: TGTGCCAGCAGAGGACAGGGAGGGGGCAATCAGCCCCAGCATTTT. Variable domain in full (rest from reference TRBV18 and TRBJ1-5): NAGVMQNPRHLVRRRGQEARLRCSPMKGHSHVYWYRQLPEEGLKFMVYLQKENIIDESGMPKERFSAEFPKEGPSILRIQQVVRGDSAAYFCASRGQGGGNQPQHFGDGTRLSIL.

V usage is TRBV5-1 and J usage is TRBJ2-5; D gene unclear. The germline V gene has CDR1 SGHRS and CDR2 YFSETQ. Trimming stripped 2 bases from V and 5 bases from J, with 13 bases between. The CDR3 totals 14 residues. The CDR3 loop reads CASSLSGLGETQYF. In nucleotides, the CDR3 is TGCGCCAGCAGCTTATCAGGATTGGGGGAGACCCAGTACTTC.

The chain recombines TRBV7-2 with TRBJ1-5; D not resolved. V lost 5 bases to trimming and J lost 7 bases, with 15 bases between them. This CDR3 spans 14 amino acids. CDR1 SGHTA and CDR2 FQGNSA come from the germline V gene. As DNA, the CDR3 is TGTGCCAGCAGCCCCGGGAGGTCAGCGCAGCCCCAGCATTTT. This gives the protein CASSPGRSAQPQHF.

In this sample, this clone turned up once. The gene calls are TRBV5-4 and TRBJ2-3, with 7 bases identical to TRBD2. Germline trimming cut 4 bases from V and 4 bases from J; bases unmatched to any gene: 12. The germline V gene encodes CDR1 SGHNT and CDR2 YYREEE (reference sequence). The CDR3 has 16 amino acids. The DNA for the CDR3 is TGTGCCAGCAGCCTGGGAGGCGGGAGAAGGGCAGATACGCAGTATTTT. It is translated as CASSLGGGRRADTQYF.

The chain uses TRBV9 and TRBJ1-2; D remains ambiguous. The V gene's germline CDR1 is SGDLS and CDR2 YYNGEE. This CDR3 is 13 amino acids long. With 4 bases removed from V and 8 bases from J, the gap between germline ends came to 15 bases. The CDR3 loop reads CASSPSESSGYTF. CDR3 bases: TGTGCCAGCAGCCCGTCAGAATCGAGCGGCTACACCTTC.